This T cell receptor (beta chain) was profiled in a study of human thymus T cells. General study findings and limits: What appeared biased in thymic and blood repertoires was the usage of V and J genes.

A note on this clone: Its antigen remains unidentified.

Profiling relied on immunoSEQ multiplex PCR, and the TCRdb table lists in-frame clones only, not all of them. The sample consists of 35,000 to 45,000 clones, around 94% of them appearing once. Those donating were healthy Finnish infants in corrective surgery for congenital heart defects. During surgery, 0.5-1 mL peripheral blood was drawn from four of eight donors. Blood DNA came from all available leukocytes, not a fixed cell number. The sequenced sample consisted of blood. This receptor was obtained from a boy younger than two with a congenital heart defect but otherwise immunologically healthy.

CDR3 in DNA: TGTGCCAGCAGTTTCCGAGGACCGGGGGGCTACACCTTC. As protein: CASSFRGPGGYTF. The chain employs TRBV28 and TRBJ1-2; D remains ambiguous. Germline V gives CDR1 MDHEN, CDR2 SYDVKM. Trimming stripped 3 bases from V and 8 bases from J, with 13 bases between. This CDR3 region has 13 residues.